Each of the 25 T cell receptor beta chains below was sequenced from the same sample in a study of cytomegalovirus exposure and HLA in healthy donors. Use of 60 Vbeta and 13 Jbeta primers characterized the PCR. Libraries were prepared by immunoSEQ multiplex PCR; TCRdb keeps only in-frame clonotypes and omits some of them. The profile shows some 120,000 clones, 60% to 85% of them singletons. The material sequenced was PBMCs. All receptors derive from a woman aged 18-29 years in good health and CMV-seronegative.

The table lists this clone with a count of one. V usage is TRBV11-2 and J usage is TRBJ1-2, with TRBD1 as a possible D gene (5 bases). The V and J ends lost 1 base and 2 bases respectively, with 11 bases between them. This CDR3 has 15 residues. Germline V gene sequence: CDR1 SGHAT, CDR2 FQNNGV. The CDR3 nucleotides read TGTGCCAGCAGCTTAGGTTGGGGGGAAAACTATGGCTACACCTTC. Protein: CASSLGWGENYGYTF.

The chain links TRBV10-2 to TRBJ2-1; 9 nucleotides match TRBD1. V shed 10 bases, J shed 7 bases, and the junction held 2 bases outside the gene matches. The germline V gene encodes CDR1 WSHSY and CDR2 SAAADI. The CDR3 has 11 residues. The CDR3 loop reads CAIDRGNEQFF. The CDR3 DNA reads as TGCGCCATTGACAGGGGGAATGAGCAGTTCTTC.

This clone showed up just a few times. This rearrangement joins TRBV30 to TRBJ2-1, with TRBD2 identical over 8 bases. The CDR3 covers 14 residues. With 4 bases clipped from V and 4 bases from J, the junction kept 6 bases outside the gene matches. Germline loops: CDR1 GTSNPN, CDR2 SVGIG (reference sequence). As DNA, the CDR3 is TGTGCCTGGAAGCTTAGCGGGGTTTACAATGAGCAGTTCTTC. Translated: CAWKLSGVYNEQFF.

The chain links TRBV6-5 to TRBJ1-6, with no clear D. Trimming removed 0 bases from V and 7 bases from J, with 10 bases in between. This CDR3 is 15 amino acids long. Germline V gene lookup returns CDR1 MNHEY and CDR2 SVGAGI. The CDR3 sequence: CASSYSSDLNSPLHF. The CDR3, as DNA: TGTGCCAGCAGTTACTCGTCAGACTTGAATTCACCCCTCCACTTT.

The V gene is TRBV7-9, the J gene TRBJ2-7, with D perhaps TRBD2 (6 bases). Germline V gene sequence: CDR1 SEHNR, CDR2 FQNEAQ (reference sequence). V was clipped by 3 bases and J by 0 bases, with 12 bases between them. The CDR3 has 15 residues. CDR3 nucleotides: TGTGCCAGCAGCTTCAAAGCGGGTGACTCCTACGAGCAGTACTTC. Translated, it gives CASSFKAGDSYEQYF.

In nucleotides, the CDR3 is TGTGCCAGCAGTGAAAGGCAGGGCGTAGGGGATACGCAGTATTTT. It is translated as CASSERQGVGDTQYF. The chain combines TRBV6-1 with TRBJ2-3, with D possibly matching TRBD1 (5 bases). V was shortened by 2 bases and J by 6 bases, with 15 bases between the two germline ends. CDR1 is MNHNS, CDR2 SASEGT, per germline. The CDR3 has 15 residues.

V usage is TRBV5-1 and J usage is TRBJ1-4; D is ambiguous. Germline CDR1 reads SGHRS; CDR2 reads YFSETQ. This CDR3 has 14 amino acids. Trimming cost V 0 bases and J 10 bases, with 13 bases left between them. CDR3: CASSLGPPDLKLFF. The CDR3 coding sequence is TGCGCCAGCAGCTTGGGTCCACCAGACTTAAAACTGTTTTTT.

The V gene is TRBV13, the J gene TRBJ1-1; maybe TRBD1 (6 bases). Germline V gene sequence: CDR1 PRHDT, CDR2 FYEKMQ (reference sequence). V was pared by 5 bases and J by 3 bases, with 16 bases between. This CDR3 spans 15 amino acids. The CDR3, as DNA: TGTGCCAGCAGCCAAGAAGGGGGTTTGTACACTGAAGCTTTCTTT. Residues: CASSQEGGLYTEAFF. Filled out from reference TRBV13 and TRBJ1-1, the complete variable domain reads AAGVIQSPRHLIKEKRETATLKCYPIPRHDTVYWYQQGPGQDPQFLISFYEKMQSDKGSIPDRFSAQQFSDYHSELNMSSLELGDSALYFCASSQEGGLYTEAFFGQGTRLTVV.

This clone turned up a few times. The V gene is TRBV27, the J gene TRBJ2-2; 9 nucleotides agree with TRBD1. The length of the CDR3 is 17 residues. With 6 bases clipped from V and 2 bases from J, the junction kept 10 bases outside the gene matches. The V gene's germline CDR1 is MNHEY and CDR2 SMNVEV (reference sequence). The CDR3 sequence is CASRNTGTGLNTGELFF. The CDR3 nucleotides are TGTGCCAGCAGAAATACCGGGACAGGGCTTAACACCGGGGAGCTGTTTTTT.

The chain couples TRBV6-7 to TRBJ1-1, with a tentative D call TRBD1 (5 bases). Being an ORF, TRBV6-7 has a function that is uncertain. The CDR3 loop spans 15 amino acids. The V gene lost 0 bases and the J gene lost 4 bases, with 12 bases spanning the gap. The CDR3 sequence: CASSYSKLGGTEAFF. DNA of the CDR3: TGTGCCAGCAGTTACTCCAAGCTCGGGGGCACTGAAGCTTTCTTT.

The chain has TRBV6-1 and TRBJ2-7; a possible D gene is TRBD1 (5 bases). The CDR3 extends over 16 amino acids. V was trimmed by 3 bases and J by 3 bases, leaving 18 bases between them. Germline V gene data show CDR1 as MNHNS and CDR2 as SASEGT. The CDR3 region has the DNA TGTGCCAGCAGTGACGCTCGGCGCAGGGTCTTCTACGAGCAGTACTTC. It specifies CASSDARRRVFYEQYF.

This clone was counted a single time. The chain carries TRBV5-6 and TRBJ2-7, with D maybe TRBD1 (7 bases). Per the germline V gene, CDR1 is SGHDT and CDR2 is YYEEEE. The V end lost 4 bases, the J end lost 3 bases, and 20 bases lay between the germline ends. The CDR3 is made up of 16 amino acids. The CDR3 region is CASSPVGGGVFYEQYF. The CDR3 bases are TGTGCCAGCAGCCCGGTAGGAGGGGGCGTCTTCTACGAGCAGTACTTC.

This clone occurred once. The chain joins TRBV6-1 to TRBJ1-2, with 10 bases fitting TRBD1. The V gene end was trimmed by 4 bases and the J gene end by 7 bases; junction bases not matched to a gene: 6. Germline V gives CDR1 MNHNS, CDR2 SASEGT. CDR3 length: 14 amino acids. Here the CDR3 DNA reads TGTGCCAGCAGTGCAGGGACAGGGGCTTCTGGCTACACCTTC. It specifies CASSAGTGASGYTF.

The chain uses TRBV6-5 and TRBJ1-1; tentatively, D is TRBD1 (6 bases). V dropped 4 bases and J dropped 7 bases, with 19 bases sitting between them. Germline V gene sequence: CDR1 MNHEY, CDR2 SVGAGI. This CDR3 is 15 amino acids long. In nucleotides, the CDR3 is TGTGCCAGCAGTTTCTTACCACAGGGATCCATTGAAGCTTTCTTT. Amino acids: CASSFLPQGSIEAFF.

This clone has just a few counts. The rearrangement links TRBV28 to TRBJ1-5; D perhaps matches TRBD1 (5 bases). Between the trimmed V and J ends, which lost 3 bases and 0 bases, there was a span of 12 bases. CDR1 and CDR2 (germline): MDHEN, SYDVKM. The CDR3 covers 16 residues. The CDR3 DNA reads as TGTGCCAGCAGTTTTCAGGGATCGCGTAGCAATCAGCCCCAGCATTTT. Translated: CASSFQGSRSNQPQHF.

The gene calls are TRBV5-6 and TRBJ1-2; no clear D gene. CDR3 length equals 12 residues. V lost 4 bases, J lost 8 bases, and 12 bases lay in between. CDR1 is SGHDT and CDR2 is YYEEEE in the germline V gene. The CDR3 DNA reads TGTGCCAGCAGCCTAGGTGATCGAGGCTACACCTTC. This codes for CASSLGDRGYTF.

The CDR3 region has the DNA TGTGCCAGCAGGAGGACAGCAACTAATGAAAAACTGTTTTTT. Protein sequence: CASRRTATNEKLFF. The V call is TRBV27, the J call TRBJ1-4; possibly TRBD1 for D (6 bases). Germline CDR1 reads MNHEY; CDR2 reads SMNVEV (reference sequence). V was cut by 6 bases and J by 0 bases, with 8 bases left in between. This CDR3 is 14 amino acids long.

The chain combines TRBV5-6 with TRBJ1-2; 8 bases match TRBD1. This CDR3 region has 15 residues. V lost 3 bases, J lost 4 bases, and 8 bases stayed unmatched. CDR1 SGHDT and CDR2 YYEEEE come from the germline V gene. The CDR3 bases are TGTGCCAGCAGCTCTTACCGACAGGGGAGCTATGGCTACACCTTC. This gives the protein CASSSYRQGSYGYTF.

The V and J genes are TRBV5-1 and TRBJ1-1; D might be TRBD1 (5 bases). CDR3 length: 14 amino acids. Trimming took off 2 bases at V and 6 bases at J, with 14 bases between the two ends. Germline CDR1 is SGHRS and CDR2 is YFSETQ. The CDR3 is CASSFWPGEPEAFF. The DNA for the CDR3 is TGCGCCAGCAGCTTCTGGCCGGGGGAACCTGAAGCTTTCTTT.

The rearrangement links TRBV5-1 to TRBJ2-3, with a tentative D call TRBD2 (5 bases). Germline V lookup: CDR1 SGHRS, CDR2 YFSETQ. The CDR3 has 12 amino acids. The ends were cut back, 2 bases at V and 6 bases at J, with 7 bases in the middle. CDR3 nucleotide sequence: TGCGCCAGCAGCTTAGAGCGGGATACGCAGTATTTT. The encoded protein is CASSLERDTQYF. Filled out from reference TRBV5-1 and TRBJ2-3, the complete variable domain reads KAGVTQTPRYLIKTRGQQVTLSCSPISGHRSVSWYQQTPGQGLQFLFEYFSETQRNKGNFPGRFSGRQFSNSRSEMNVSTLELGDSALYLCASSLERDTQYFGPGTRLTVL.

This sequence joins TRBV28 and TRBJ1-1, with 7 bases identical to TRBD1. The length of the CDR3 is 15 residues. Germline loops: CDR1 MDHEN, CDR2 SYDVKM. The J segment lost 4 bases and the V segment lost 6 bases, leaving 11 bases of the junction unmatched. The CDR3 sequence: CASRRQGTLTTEAFF. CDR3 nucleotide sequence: TGTGCCAGCAGAAGACAGGGAACTCTGACCACTGAAGCTTTCTTT.

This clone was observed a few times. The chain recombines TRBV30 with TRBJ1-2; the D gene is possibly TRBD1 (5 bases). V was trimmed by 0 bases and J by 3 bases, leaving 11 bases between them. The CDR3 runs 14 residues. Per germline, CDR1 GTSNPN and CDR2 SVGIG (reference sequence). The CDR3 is CAWSVPGIDYGYTF. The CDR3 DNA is TGTGCCTGGAGTGTACCAGGGATCGACTATGGCTACACCTTC. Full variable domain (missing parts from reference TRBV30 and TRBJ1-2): SQTIHQWPATLVQPVGSPLSLECTVEGTSNPNLYWYRQAAGRGLQLLFYSVGIGQISSEVPQNLSASRPQDRQFILSSKKLLLSDSGFYLCAWSVPGIDYGYTFGSGTRLTVV.

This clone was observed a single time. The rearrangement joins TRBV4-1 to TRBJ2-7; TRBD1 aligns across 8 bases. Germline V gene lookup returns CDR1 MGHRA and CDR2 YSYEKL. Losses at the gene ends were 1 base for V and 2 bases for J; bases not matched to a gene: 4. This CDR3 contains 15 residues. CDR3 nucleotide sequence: TGCGCCAGCAGCCAAGTGCAGGGGGCACCCTACGAGCAGTACTTC. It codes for CASSQVQGAPYEQYF.

CDR3 in DNA: TGTGCCAGCAGCTCTCCACAACGATCCGAGCAGTACTTC. Translated, it gives CASSSPQRSEQYF. The V gene is TRBV7-2, the J gene TRBJ2-7; D is ambiguous. Germline CDR1 SGHTA, CDR2 FQGNSA. This CDR3 has 13 amino acids. V lost 4 bases to trimming and J lost 6 bases, with 13 bases between them.

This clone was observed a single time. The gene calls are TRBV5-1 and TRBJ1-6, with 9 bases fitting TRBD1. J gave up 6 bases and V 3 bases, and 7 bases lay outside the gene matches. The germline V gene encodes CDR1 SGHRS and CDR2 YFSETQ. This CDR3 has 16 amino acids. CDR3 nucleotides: TGCGCCAGCAGCTCGACAGGGGGGGGGTCTAATTCACCCCTCCACTTT. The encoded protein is CASSSTGGGSNSPLHF. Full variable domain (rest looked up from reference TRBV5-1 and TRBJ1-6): KAGVTQTPRYLIKTRGQQVTLSCSPISGHRSVSWYQQTPGQGLQFLFEYFSETQRNKGNFPGRFSGRQFSNSRSEMNVSTLELGDSALYLCASSSTGGGSNSPLHFGNGTRLTVT.